These 25 T cell receptor beta chains originate from one sample sequenced in a study of identical twins. TCRdb analysed the 5' RACE reads with MiXCR anew, one entry per CDR3 protein. The sample includes 1.5 million to 2 million distinct CDR3 sequences, less than 40% seen only once; the top ten take 0.25% to 0.3%. Specimen: cord blood. Every receptor here comes from a newborn girl in good health.

In its sample, this clonotype was seen a few times. The CDR3 nucleotides are TGTGCCATCAGTGAAAGGCTAGTTAGCTCCTACGAGCAGTACTTC. This gives the protein CAISERLVSSYEQYF. The V gene is TRBV10-3, the J gene TRBJ2-7; no clear D. CDR1 is ENHRY and CDR2 is SYGVKD in the germline V gene. The V end lost 3 bases, the J end lost 0 bases, and 12 bases lay between the germline ends. CDR3 length: 15 amino acids.

CDR3 nucleotide sequence: TGTGCCAGCAGCTTAGGGACAGGGTGGTACGAGCAGTACTTC. This codes for CASSLGTGWYEQYF. The chain employs TRBV13 and TRBJ2-7; TRBD1 agrees at 7 bases. V lost 0 bases and J lost 4; bases outside the gene matches: 3. The CDR3 spans 14 residues. CDR1 is PRHDT and CDR2 is FYEKMQ in the germline V gene (reference sequence).

This clonotype was counted only a few times. The rearrangement joins TRBV12-3 or TRBV12-4 to TRBJ2-1, with TRBD2 matching 9 bases. V was pared by 0 bases and J by 4 bases, with 13 bases of the junction left unmatched. This CDR3 is built from 19 residues. The chain's CDR3 is CASSLARFTSGSRYNEQFF. Here the CDR3 DNA reads TGTGCCAGCAGTTTAGCGCGGTTTACTAGCGGGTCCCGATACAATGAGCAGTTCTTC.

The rearrangement links TRBV7-2 to TRBJ1-6; 9 nucleotides agree with TRBD1. Germline V gene lookup returns CDR1 SGHTA and CDR2 FQGNSA. Germline trimming cut 7 bases from V and 9 bases from J; bases unmatched to any gene: 10. This CDR3 region has 15 residues. For the CDR3, the DNA is TGTGCCAGCACTGGACAGGGGTTCGGTGGTTCACCCCTCCACTTT. It codes for CASTGQGFGGSPLHF.

The V call is TRBV7-9, the J call TRBJ2-5; TRBD1 is a possible D gene (6 bases). Germline V gene sequence: CDR1 SEHNR, CDR2 FQNEAQ (reference sequence). This CDR3 comprises 16 residues. V gave up 5 bases and J gave up 6 bases, with 22 bases separating them. CDR3 residues: CASSLGDRSYTKTQYF. In nucleotides, the CDR3 is TGTGCCAGCAGCCTAGGAGACAGGTCCTACACGAAGACCCAGTACTTC.

This clonotype appeared a few times. As DNA, the CDR3 is TGCAGTGCTAGGCCGGGGGGCTACTCCTACAATGAGCAGTTCTTC. Amino acids: CSARPGGYSYNEQFF. The chain is built from TRBV20-1 and TRBJ2-1, with a weak D call TRBD2 (7 bases). The CDR3 contains 15 residues. Deletions cut 3 bases from V and 0 bases from J, with 12 bases between. The germline gives CDR1 DFQATT, CDR2 SNEGSKA (reference sequence).

A few counts support this clonotype. Just one base apart from a much larger clone, this may be a read error. The gene calls are TRBV28 and TRBJ2-5; D gene uncertain. The V end was cut by 5 bases, the J end by 11 bases, with 15 bases between. The CDR3 length is 12 residues. Germline lookup yields CDR1 MDHEN and CDR2 SYDVKM. The CDR3 protein is CASSTGYNEQYF. In DNA form, the CDR3 reads TGTGCCAGCAGTACGGGTTACAATGAGCAGTACTTC. Together with reference TRBV28 and TRBJ2-5, the CDR3 gives the full variable domain: DVKVTQSSRYLVKRTGEKVFLECVQDMDHENMFWYRQDPGLGLRLIYFSYDVKMKEKGDIPEGYSVSREKKERFSLILESASTNQTSMYLCASSTGYNEQYFGPGTRLLVL.

The chain uses TRBV28 and TRBJ1-5; 8 bases agree with TRBD1. Per the germline V gene, CDR1 is MDHEN and CDR2 is SYDVKM. The trim removed 6 bases at V and 2 bases at J, leaving 15 bases unmatched. The CDR3 covers 18 residues. In DNA form, the CDR3 reads TGTGCCAGCAGGGGACAGGTACTTAGAACGGGCGGCAATCAGCCCCAGCATTTT. As protein: CASRGQVLRTGGNQPQHF.

This clonotype was observed a handful of times. CDR3 protein: CASSLIPGLVGYEQYF. The CDR3, as DNA: TGCGCCAGCAGCTTAATCCCCGGTCTCGTCGGCTACGAGCAGTACTTC. This rearrangement joins TRBV5-1 to TRBJ2-7; D uncertain. Germline CDR1 is SGHRS and CDR2 is YFSETQ. V was cut by 2 bases and J by 3 bases, with 18 bases left in between. This CDR3 region has 16 residues.

The CDR3 DNA reads TGTGCCGGCAAGGACAGGGGGAATGAAAAACTGTTTTTT. This translates into CAGKDRGNEKLFF. The rearrangement joins TRBV12-3 or TRBV12-4 to TRBJ1-4; TRBD1 matches 10 bases. This CDR3 region has 13 residues. Trimming at V came to 11 bases and at J to 5 bases, leaving 5 bases not matched to a gene.

This clonotype was picked up a small number of times. V gene TRBV7-9 combines with J gene TRBJ2-1; D is possibly TRBD2 (5 bases). Trimming took off 0 bases at V and 8 bases at J, with 11 bases between the two ends. This CDR3 comprises 14 residues. Germline V lookup: CDR1 SEHNR, CDR2 FQNEAQ (reference sequence). CDR3 coding DNA: TGTGCCAGCAGCTTAGCGCTAGCCTCGGATGAGCAGTTCTTC. Residues: CASSLALASDEQFF.

The chain has TRBV3-1 and TRBJ2-5, with TRBD2 identical over 10 bases. Trimming removed 0 bases from V and 2 bases from J; junction bases left unmatched: 6. The CDR3 length is 17 residues. Germline CDR1 LGHDT, CDR2 YNNKEL (reference sequence). The CDR3 DNA is TGTGCCAGCAGCCAAGAATGGCCACTAGCGGGGCAAGAGACCCAGTACTTC. Amino acids: CASSQEWPLAGQETQYF.

This sequence joins TRBV15 and TRBJ2-1; D possibly uses TRBD1 or TRBD2 (5 bases each). This CDR3 region has 14 residues. Trimming cost V 0 bases and J 6 bases, with 9 bases left between them. CDR1 and CDR2 (germline): LNHNV, YYDKDF (reference sequence). The chain's CDR3 is CATSRDPRGNEQFF. CDR3 in DNA: TGTGCCACCAGCAGAGATCCGAGGGGCAATGAGCAGTTCTTC. Full variable domain (outside the CDR3, taken from reference TRBV15 and TRBJ2-1): DAMVIQNPRYQVTQFGKPVTLSCSQTLNHNVMYWYQQKSSQAPKLLFHYYDKDFNNEADTPDNFQSRRPNTSFCFLDIRSPGLGDTAMYLCATSRDPRGNEQFFGPGTRLTVL.

The table lists this clonotype with many counts. The chain combines TRBV28 with TRBJ2-7; D uncertain. The V gene's germline CDR1 is MDHEN and CDR2 SYDVKM. The V end was cut by 2 bases, the J end by 0 bases, with 11 bases between. The CDR3 has 15 amino acids. The CDR3 nucleotides read TGTGCCAGCAGTTTAGTGGCAGGTAACTCCTACGAGCAGTACTTC. It is translated as CASSLVAGNSYEQYF.

This rearrangement joins TRBV9 to TRBJ1-1, with D perhaps TRBD1 (5 bases). V lost 1 base to trimming and J lost 2 bases, with 12 bases between them. The CDR3 runs 15 residues. Germline V CDR1 and CDR2: SGDLS, YYNGEE. For the CDR3, the DNA is TGTGCCAGCAGCGTATCGTCCAGGGTAAACACTGAAGCTTTCTTT. This encodes CASSVSSRVNTEAFF.

The CDR3 region has the DNA TGTGCCAGCAGCCATCTCGGCACCAATCAGCCCCAGCATTTT. Its protein product is CASSHLGTNQPQHF. V usage is TRBV3-1 and J usage is TRBJ1-5; D is undetermined. Germline V CDR1 and CDR2: LGHDT, YNNKEL (reference sequence). This CDR3 has 14 residues. V lost 3 bases, J lost 3 bases, and 9 bases lay in between.

In its sample, this clonotype was seen a few times. The rearrangement uses TRBV7-2 and TRBJ1-6; TRBD1 matches at 10 bases. Per germline, CDR1 SGHTA and CDR2 FQGNSA. The V and J ends lost 0 bases and 5 bases, in that order; junction bases with no gene match: 4. The CDR3 is 17 residues long. Here the CDR3 DNA reads TGTGCCAGCAGCTTAGCCCGGACAGGGGGGAATAATTCACCCCTCCACTTT. Translation gives CASSLARTGGNNSPLHF.

Notes on this clonotype: One end of the junction does not line up with germline, which may come from a read error. The V call is TRBV20-1, the J call TRBJ2-1, with 9 positions matching TRBD2. This CDR3 has 15 residues. Germline CDR1 is DFQATT and CDR2 is SNEGSKA (reference sequence). The CDR3 loop is CGASRPSGANDEQFF. Written as DNA, the CDR3 is TGCGGTGCTAGTCGTCCTAGCGGGGCAAACGATGAGCAGTTCTTC.

In its sample, this clonotype was seen many times. The rearrangement joins TRBV6-5 to TRBJ2-7; D might be TRBD2 (6 bases). CDR1 and CDR2 (germline): MNHEY, SVGAGI. Trimming pared 2 bases from V and 3 bases from J, leaving 8 bases between. This CDR3 comprises 13 residues. The CDR3, as DNA: TGTGCCAGCAGTTACCGGGAGAGCTACGAGCAGTACTTC. Amino acid sequence: CASSYRESYEQYF.

This clonotype was found a few times. The chain uses TRBV7-9 and TRBJ1-1; no firm D call. The CDR3 has 14 residues. The V and J ends lost 5 bases and 0 bases respectively, with 10 bases between them. Germline loops: CDR1 SEHNR, CDR2 FQNEAQ (reference sequence). The CDR3 here is CASSPGPVNTEAFF. CDR3 DNA: TGTGCCAGCAGCCCCGGTCCCGTGAACACTGAAGCTTTCTTT.

The chain recombines TRBV13 with TRBJ2-1; tentatively, D is TRBD2 (6 bases). Per germline, CDR1 PRHDT and CDR2 FYEKMQ (reference sequence). The V gene lost 3 bases and the J gene lost 10 bases, with 16 bases spanning the gap. The CDR3 totals 14 residues. The CDR3 DNA follows: TGTGCCAGCAGCTTCTACTGGCGGGACCCGGAGCAGTTCTTC. Translating gives CASSFYWRDPEQFF.

The chain couples TRBV29-1 to TRBJ1-1; D gene unclear. There are 12 residues in the CDR3. The germline gives CDR1 SQVTM, CDR2 ANQGSEA. V lost 2 bases and J 9 bases, leaving 13 bases between the germline ends. The DNA of the CDR3 is TGCAGCGTTGAAATTTTAGGAGCACAAGCTTTCTTT. Translation gives CSVEILGAQAFF.

The rearrangement uses TRBV20-1 and TRBJ2-1; TRBD2 agrees at 8 bases. After removal of 3 bases from V and 5 bases from J, the junction contained 6 bases not matched to a gene. The CDR3 length is 14 residues. Germline CDR1 is DFQATT and CDR2 is SNEGSKA (reference sequence). The CDR3, as DNA: TGCAGTGCTAGTTCGGGGGGGCGTCACAATGAGCAGTTCTTC. Translating it yields CSASSGGRHNEQFF.

This clonotype was seen a handful of times. This chain links TRBV4-2 with TRBJ2-3; D not certain. CDR1 is LGHNA and CDR2 is YNFKEQ in the germline V gene. The CDR3 extends over 14 amino acids. Trimming shortened V by 4 bases and J by 0 bases, and 8 bases separated the two germline ends. The CDR3 coding sequence is TGTGCCAGCAGCCCACACCCCAGCACAGATACGCAGTATTTT. It encodes CASSPHPSTDTQYF.

V is TRBV5-1 and J is TRBJ2-1; a weak D match, TRBD2 (6 bases). Germline values: CDR1 SGHRS, CDR2 YFSETQ. This CDR3 spans 18 amino acids. V shed 0 bases and J shed 0 bases, with 16 bases lying between them. This chain's CDR3 is CASSLVTVGSSSYNEQFF. The CDR3 DNA sequence: TGCGCCAGCAGCTTGGTCACGGTCGGGAGCAGCTCCTACAATGAGCAGTTCTTC.